This T cell receptor beta chain was recorded in a study of T-cell memory formation after mild COVID-19. Study details: The two donors had largely donor-specific TCR clusters.

With V trimmed by 2 bases and J by 1 base, 2 bases remained unmatched. The CDR3 covers 16 residues. TCRdb called the 5' RACE reads again in MiXCR, with one record for every CDR3 protein. The table has some 40,000 distinct CDR3 sequences, 6% to 8% seen once. Whole-study findings and limits: The CD4+ clones that contracted clustered mainly within CM and EM, and the CD8+ clones concentrated in EMRA. Memory sampled before infection contained some responding clones, suggesting cross-reactive memory joined. The SARS-CoV-2 specificity of second-wave clones reaching peak at day 37 remained unverified.

There are many counts of this clonotype. Its antigen remains unknown. The sequenced sample consisted of PBMCs or a T cell subset sorted from them (not recorded which). The chain recombines TRBV12-3 or TRBV12-4 with TRBJ2-3, with TRBD2 matching 11 bases. The receptor's source is a man younger than 35 who had mild COVID-19 (a few samples of this study predate the infection). Cell type and time point are not known. The CDR3 DNA reads as TGTGCCAGCAGTTTACCTAGCGGGGGGCGCACAGATACGCAGTATTTT. It specifies CASSLPSGGRTDTQYF.